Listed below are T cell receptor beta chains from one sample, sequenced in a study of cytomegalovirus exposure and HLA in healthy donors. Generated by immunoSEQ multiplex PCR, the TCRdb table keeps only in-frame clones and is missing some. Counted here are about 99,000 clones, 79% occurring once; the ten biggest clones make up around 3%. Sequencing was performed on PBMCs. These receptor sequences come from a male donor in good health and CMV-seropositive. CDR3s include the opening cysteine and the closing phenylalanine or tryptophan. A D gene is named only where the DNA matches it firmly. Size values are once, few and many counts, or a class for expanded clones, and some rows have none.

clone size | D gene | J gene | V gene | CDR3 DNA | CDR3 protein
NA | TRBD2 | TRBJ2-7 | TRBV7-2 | TGTGCCAGCAGCTCCCCGAGGGGAGGGAGCGAGCAGTACTTC | CASSSPRGGSEQYF
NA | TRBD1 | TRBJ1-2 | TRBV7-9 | TGTGCCAGCAGCCTTGGATTAGACGGACAGGGTGATGGCTACACCTTC | CASSLGLDGQGDGYTF
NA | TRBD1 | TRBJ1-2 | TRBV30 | TGTGCCTGGAGCTCCTGGGGCGGGACAGGGGAAAAATTGGCGGGCTACACCTTC | CAWSSWGGTGEKLAGYTF
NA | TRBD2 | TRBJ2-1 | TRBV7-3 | TGTGCCAGCAGCTTATCAGCGGGGGTTTCCTACAATGAGCAGTTCTTC | CASSLSAGVSYNEQFF
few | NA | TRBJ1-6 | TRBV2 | TGTGCCAGCAGTGCCCAGGGCTATAATTCACCCCTCCACTTT | CASSAQGYNSPLHF
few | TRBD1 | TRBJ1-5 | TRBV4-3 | TGCGCCAGCAGCCAAGAGGACAGGGGCCAGCCCCAGCATTTT | CASSQEDRGQPQHF
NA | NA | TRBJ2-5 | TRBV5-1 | TGCGCCAGCAGATATATGGGGGGGCCCCAAGAGACCCAGTACTTC | CASRYMGGPQETQYF
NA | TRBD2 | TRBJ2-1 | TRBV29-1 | TGCAGCGTTGGCGGACTAGCGGGGGGTTACAATGAGCAGTTCTTC | CSVGGLAGGYNEQFF
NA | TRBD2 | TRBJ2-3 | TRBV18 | TGTGCCAGCTCACCACCAACTAGCGGGGGACGGACAGATACGCAGTATTTT | CASSPPTSGGRTDTQYF
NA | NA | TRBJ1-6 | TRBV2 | TGTGCCAGCAGTCGCAGGAAGGATTCACCCCTCCACTTT | CASSRRKDSPLHF
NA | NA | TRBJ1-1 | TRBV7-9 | TGTGCCAGCAGCTTCGCAGAGAACACTGAAGCTTTCTTT | CASSFAENTEAFF
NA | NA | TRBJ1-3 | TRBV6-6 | TGTGCCAGCAGTTACGGGGGGAGCTCTGGAAACACCATATATTTT | CASSYGGSSGNTIYF
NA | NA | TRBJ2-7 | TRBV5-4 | TGTGCCAGCAGCCTCGAGGGTGGCCCCTACGAGCAGTACTTC | CASSLEGGPYEQYF
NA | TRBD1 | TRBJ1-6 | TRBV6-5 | TGTGCCAGCAGTTATACAGGGGGCGTTCTTGCGCCCCTCCACTTT | CASSYTGGVLAPLHF
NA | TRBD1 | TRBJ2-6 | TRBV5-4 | TGTGCCAGCAGACCAGGACAGGTCCTCAGCTCTGGGGCCAACGTCCTGACTTTC | CASRPGQVLSSGANVLTF
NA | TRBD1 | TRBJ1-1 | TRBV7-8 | TGTGCCAGCAGACTCGGACAGGTAAACACTGAAGCTTTCTTT | CASRLGQVNTEAFF